These 31 T cell receptor beta chains originate from one sample sequenced in a study of technical replicates of blood from a handful of donors. Here immunoSEQ multiplex PCR was the method, and the copy in TCRdb shows in-frame clones only, minus some. Of approximately 59,000 clones listed, about 95% are singletons. Sequences were obtained from PBMCs. Source of these receptors: a human donor in good health. Some clones in this sample may be carry-over from other donors' samples.

This chain connects TRBV7-2 to TRBJ1-5; weak D call: TRBD1 (6 bases). V lost 5 bases and J lost 2, with 13 bases in between. CDR3 length equals 15 residues. Germline V gene data show CDR1 as SGHTA and CDR2 as FQGNSA. CDR3 in amino acids: CASSPQAGGNQPQHF. In DNA form, the CDR3 reads TGTGCCAGCAGCCCCCAGGCAGGGGGCAATCAGCCCCAGCATTTT.

The V gene is TRBV5-1, the J gene TRBJ2-2; D gene unclear. V dropped 5 bases and J dropped 0 bases, with 14 bases sitting between them. Looked up from germline, CDR1 is SGHRS and CDR2 is YFSETQ. This CDR3 contains 16 residues. This CDR3 reads CASSQTAGSNTGELFF. The DNA for the CDR3 is TGCGCCAGCAGTCAGACGGCAGGCTCGAACACCGGGGAGCTGTTTTTT.

V is TRBV7-2 and J is TRBJ2-7; TRBD1 might be the D (5 bases). Germline V gene lookup returns CDR1 SGHTA and CDR2 FQGNSA. With 1 base removed from V and 2 bases from J, the gap between germline ends came to 12 bases. The CDR3 is 15 residues long. CDR3 sequence: CASSLVQGTTYEQYF. The CDR3 DNA reads as TGTGCCAGCAGCTTAGTCCAGGGAACCACCTACGAGCAGTACTTC.

The chain combines TRBV6-1 with TRBJ1-1; D remains ambiguous. V lost 6 bases to trimming and J lost 6 bases, with 20 bases between them. The CDR3 is 15 residues long. The germline V gene has CDR1 MNHNS and CDR2 SASEGT. DNA of the CDR3: TGTGCCAGCAGCCTCCGGGGTGAGTTTAGGTCTGAAGCTTTCTTT. This codes for CASSLRGEFRSEAFF.

V usage is TRBV5-1 and J usage is TRBJ2-1; TRBD2 matches 10 bases. The CDR3 covers 16 residues. Germline V lookup: CDR1 SGHRS, CDR2 YFSETQ. Losses at the gene ends were 2 bases for V and 4 bases for J; bases not matched to a gene: 6. The DNA of the CDR3 is TGCGCCAGCAGCTTACAAAATAGCGGGGGGTACAATGAGCAGTTCTTC. Amino acids: CASSLQNSGGYNEQFF. Together with reference TRBV5-1 and TRBJ2-1, the CDR3 gives the full variable domain: KAGVTQTPRYLIKTRGQQVTLSCSPISGHRSVSWYQQTPGQGLQFLFEYFSETQRNKGNFPGRFSGRQFSNSRSEMNVSTLELGDSALYLCASSLQNSGGYNEQFFGPGTRLTVL.

The gene calls are TRBV4-2 and TRBJ1-1, with 9 bases aligning to TRBD1. The V and J ends lost 1 base and 3 bases, in that order; junction bases with no gene match: 3. In germline, CDR1 is LGHNA, CDR2 YNFKEQ. This CDR3 has 15 residues. The CDR3 nucleotides read TGTGCCAGCAGCCAAGCCGGGACAGGGTACACTGAAGCTTTCTTT. It specifies CASSQAGTGYTEAFF.

The rearrangement joins TRBV12-2 to TRBJ1-5. TRBV12-2 is listed as a pseudogene. The CDR3 covers 18 residues. CDR3: CASRLEGWRDQRNQPQHF. CDR3 in DNA: TGTGCAAGTCGCTTGGAGGGCTGGAGGGATCAGCGCAATCAGCCCCAGCATTTT.

The genes are TRBV27 and TRBJ1-1; D possibly corresponds to TRBD1 (6 bases). CDR1 and CDR2 (germline): MNHEY, SMNVEV (reference sequence). CDR3 size: 17 residues. Between the trimmed V and J ends, which lost 5 bases and 1 base, there was a span of 20 bases. CDR3 sequence: CASSPPRGTIKNTEAFF. The CDR3 bases are TGTGCCAGCAGTCCCCCAAGGGGGACTATAAAGAACACTGAAGCTTTCTTT.

The chain couples TRBV5-1 to TRBJ1-1; 9 bases map to TRBD1. Per the germline V gene, CDR1 is SGHRS and CDR2 is YFSETQ. The length of the CDR3 is 14 residues. Trimming cost V 4 bases and J 4 bases; bases outside gene matches: 5. The CDR3 here is CASSAWTGATEAFF. The CDR3 DNA reads TGCGCCAGCAGCGCCTGGACAGGGGCCACTGAAGCTTTCTTT.

V is TRBV7-2 and J is TRBJ2-3; 11 bases line up with TRBD2. Germline V gene lookup returns CDR1 SGHTA and CDR2 FQGNSA. V was clipped by 4 bases and J by 12 bases; unmatched bases: 6. The CDR3 consists of 13 residues. The CDR3 here is CASSSGLAGFQYF. CDR3 DNA sequence: TGTGCCAGCAGCTCCGGACTAGCGGGCTTCCAGTATTTT.

The chain employs TRBV4-3 and TRBJ1-3; TRBD1 agrees at 9 bases. V shed 0 bases, J shed 3 bases, and the junction held 9 bases outside the gene matches. Germline-derived CDR1 and CDR2 are LGHNA and YSLEER. CDR3 length equals 18 residues. The CDR3 nucleotides read TGCGCCAGCAGCCAAGATTGGGGACCGACAGGGGGTGGAAACACCATATATTTT. It codes for CASSQDWGPTGGGNTIYF.

This clone has only a few counts. J is TRBJ1-2 and V is TRBV6-5; D gene unclear. V was clipped by 4 bases and J by 5 bases, with 11 bases between them. This CDR3 is 13 amino acids long. Germline V gives CDR1 MNHEY, CDR2 SVGAGI. The CDR3 DNA reads TGTGCCAGCAGTTCGGGAGGGTTTTATGGCTACACCTTC. It specifies CASSSGGFYGYTF.

The chain joins TRBV7-7 to TRBJ1-1; D call uncertain. Germline values: CDR1 SSHAT, CDR2 FNYEAQ (reference sequence). The V end was cut by 5 bases, the J end by 1 base, with 8 bases between. CDR3 size: 13 residues. The CDR3 region has the DNA TGTGCCAGCAGCCAAAATCCGAACACTGAAGCTTTCTTT. Its translation: CASSQNPNTEAFF.

This clone was recorded once. The chain is built from TRBV25-1 and TRBJ1-3; possible D gene TRBD1, 6 bases. V was cut by 8 bases and J by 2 bases, with 13 bases left in between. CDR1 and CDR2 from the germline V gene are MGHDK and SYGVNS. This CDR3 is 14 amino acids long. CDR3 nucleotide sequence: TGTGCCAGCGAGACAGGTACAACTGGAAACACCATATATTTT. This gives the protein CASETGTTGNTIYF.

V gene TRBV30 combines with J gene TRBJ2-7, with 8 bases identical to TRBD1. Per germline, CDR1 GTSNPN and CDR2 SVGIG (reference sequence). The CDR3 sequence is 14 residues long. After removal of 2 bases from V and 3 bases from J, the junction contained 6 bases not matched to a gene. For the CDR3, the DNA is TGTGCCTGGAGTCCCGGGACAGGTGTCTACGAGCAGTACTTC. Amino acids: CAWSPGTGVYEQYF. Full variable domain (remainder filled in from reference TRBV30 and TRBJ2-7): SQTIHQWPATLVQPVGSPLSLECTVEGTSNPNLYWYRQAAGRGLQLLFYSVGIGQISSEVPQNLSASRPQDRQFILSSKKLLLSDSGFYLCAWSPGTGVYEQYFGPGTRLTVT.

The chain carries TRBV29-1 and TRBJ2-1; 9 positions match TRBD2. J gave up 5 bases and V 4 bases, and 6 bases lay outside the gene matches. The CDR3 length is 14 residues. Germline CDR1 reads SQVTM; CDR2 reads ANQGSEA. CDR3 nucleotides: TGCAGCGTTGCGAGGAGCGGGAGGAACAATGAGCAGTTCTTC. Amino acid sequence: CSVARSGRNNEQFF.

The rearrangement links TRBV6-6 to TRBJ1-5; D not certain. The CDR3 length is 13 residues. Germline V CDR1 and CDR2: MNHNY, SVGAGI (reference sequence). With 7 bases removed from V and 9 bases from J, the gap between germline ends came to 16 bases. The CDR3 reads CASIPGLGGPQHF. CDR3 DNA: TGTGCCAGCATTCCGGGTCTCGGAGGGCCCCAGCATTTT.

The chain employs TRBV11-2 and TRBJ2-3; 10 nucleotides match TRBD2. Germline V lookup: CDR1 SGHAT, CDR2 FQNNGV. CDR3 length: 16 residues. J was trimmed by 6 bases and V by 5 bases; bases with no gene match: 11. The CDR3 protein is CASSPRSGGATDTQYF. CDR3 coding DNA: TGTGCCAGCAGCCCACGGAGCGGGGGGGCGACCGATACGCAGTATTTT.

This chain joins TRBV18 and TRBJ2-5; 13 bases agree with TRBD2. V gave up 4 bases and J gave up 4 bases; unmatched junction bases: 6. The germline gives CDR1 KGHSH, CDR2 LQKENI. The CDR3 runs to 16 residues. The CDR3 sequence: CASSRGLAGSVETQYF. In DNA form, the CDR3 reads TGTGCCAGCTCACGGGGACTAGCGGGGTCAGTAGAGACCCAGTACTTC.

V usage is TRBV9 and J usage is TRBJ1-6, with TRBD1 matching over 7 bases. CDR3 length: 14 residues. After removal of 3 bases from V and 9 bases from J, the junction contained 6 bases not matched to a gene. Germline V gives CDR1 SGDLS, CDR2 YYNGEE. The CDR3 region is CASSARQGGSPLHF. CDR3 nucleotides: TGTGCCAGCAGCGCGAGACAGGGAGGTTCACCCCTCCACTTT.

The chain joins TRBV5-6 to TRBJ1-5; D is ambiguous. CDR1 SGHDT and CDR2 YYEEEE come from the germline V gene. There are 16 residues in the CDR3. V dropped 1 base and J dropped 0 bases, with 11 bases sitting between them. The CDR3 spells CASSLWQFNSNQPQHF. The CDR3 DNA is TGTGCCAGCAGCTTGTGGCAGTTCAATAGCAATCAGCCCCAGCATTTT.

The V call is TRBV18, the J call TRBJ2-7; the D gene is possibly TRBD1 (6 bases). Germline CDR1 reads KGHSH; CDR2 reads LQKENI. With 6 bases removed from V and 3 bases from J, the gap between germline ends came to 15 bases. The CDR3 is made up of 14 amino acids. The CDR3 loop reads CASSPPGDNYEQYF. The CDR3 region has the DNA TGTGCCAGCTCGCCTCCAGGGGACAACTACGAGCAGTACTTC. Full variable domain (rest looked up from reference TRBV18 and TRBJ2-7): NAGVMQNPRHLVRRRGQEARLRCSPMKGHSHVYWYRQLPEEGLKFMVYLQKENIIDESGMPKERFSAEFPKEGPSILRIQQVVRGDSAAYFCASSPPGDNYEQYFGPGTRLTVT.

V gene TRBV5-1 combines with J gene TRBJ2-3; the match to TRBD1 covers 8 bases. Germline values: CDR1 SGHRS, CDR2 YFSETQ. J lost 2 bases, V lost 1 base, and 3 bases had no gene match. This CDR3 region has 15 residues. The CDR3 spells CASSLRTGLTDTQYF. The DNA of the CDR3 is TGCGCCAGCAGCTTGAGGACAGGGCTCACAGATACGCAGTATTTT.

The rearrangement joins TRBV5-1 to TRBJ2-7, with 7 bases fitting TRBD1. The V segment lost 3 bases and the J segment 2 bases; nucleotides outside the gene matches: 11. Germline CDR1 reads SGHRS; CDR2 reads YFSETQ. CDR3 size: 16 residues. In nucleotides, the CDR3 is TGCGCCAGCAGCTCTGCGTGGTCAGGGGGAGCCTACGAGCAGTACTTC. The encoded protein is CASSSAWSGGAYEQYF.

The rearrangement uses TRBV29-1 and TRBJ2-7; the D gene is possibly TRBD1 (5 bases). The CDR3 contains 12 residues. V was shortened by 6 bases and J by 2 bases, with 11 bases between the two germline ends. The germline V gene encodes CDR1 SQVTM and CDR2 ANQGSEA. CDR3 nucleotides: TGCAGCGTGGGGTGGGGCACCTACGAGCAGTACTTC. Its protein product is CSVGWGTYEQYF.

The chain employs TRBV5-4 and TRBJ2-5; TRBD2 is a possible D gene (5 bases). There are 14 residues in the CDR3. Trimming cost V 4 bases and J 0 bases, with 10 bases left between them. Per germline, CDR1 SGHNT and CDR2 YYREEE (reference sequence). Written as DNA, the CDR3 is TGTGCCAGCAGCCGGTGGCGGGACCAAGAGACCCAGTACTTC. Its protein product is CASSRWRDQETQYF.

The CDR3 is CASSRRTSGGWETQYF. CDR3 sequence (DNA): TGTGCCAGCAGCCGAAGGACTAGCGGGGGCTGGGAGACCCAGTACTTC. The chain recombines TRBV9 with TRBJ2-5, with 13 bases aligning to TRBD2. The J segment lost 5 bases and the V segment lost 4 bases, leaving 8 bases of the junction unmatched. CDR1 is SGDLS and CDR2 is YYNGEE in the germline V gene. The CDR3 has 16 amino acids.

The chain couples TRBV6-5 to TRBJ1-1; D ambiguous. CDR1 and CDR2 (germline): MNHEY, SVGAGI. V was clipped by 6 bases and J by 7 bases, with 15 bases between them. CDR3 length: 13 residues. CDR3: CASSGKAGGEAFF. In DNA, the CDR3 is TGTGCCAGCAGCGGGAAGGCGGGCGGTGAAGCTTTCTTT.

This chain connects TRBV29-1 to TRBJ2-3; D gene uncertain. The CDR3 loop spans 13 amino acids. The germline V gene encodes CDR1 SQVTM and CDR2 ANQGSEA. Trimming stripped 4 bases from V and 0 bases from J, with 8 bases between. The CDR3 spells CSVGRKSTDTQYF. In DNA form, the CDR3 reads TGCAGCGTTGGGCGGAAGAGCACAGATACGCAGTATTTT.

V and J are TRBV30 and TRBJ1-3, with a possible D match to TRBD1 (5 bases). Germline assignment: CDR1 GTSNPN and CDR2 SVGIG (reference sequence). V lost 0 bases and J lost 3, with 9 bases in between. The CDR3 has 14 amino acids. The CDR3 protein is CAWSVRGFGNTIYF. The CDR3 DNA reads as TGTGCCTGGAGTGTAAGGGGTTTTGGAAACACCATATATTTT.

V is TRBV6-5 and J is TRBJ1-1, with D maybe TRBD1 (6 bases). V lost 6 bases and J 2 bases, leaving 13 bases between the germline ends. Per germline, CDR1 MNHEY and CDR2 SVGAGI. CDR3 length: 14 residues. The CDR3 loop reads CASSTPGVNTEAFF. CDR3 nucleotides: TGTGCCAGCAGCACCCCAGGGGTTAACACTGAAGCTTTCTTT.